The 2 T cell receptor beta chains in this list originate from one sample, sequenced in a study of T-cell reconstitution after alpha-beta-depleted transplantation in children. Unique molecular identifiers were incorporated during preparation of the TCRbeta library. MiXCR was run by TCRdb on the PCR reads, yielding one entry per CDR3 protein. Of about 340,000 distinct CDR3 sequences in the sample, less than 15% were seen once. The sequencing here drew on PBMCs, taken from the stem cell graft. The receptors here all came from a human donor who donated a stem cell graft to a child with Fanconi anemia.

This clonotype was detected many times. The chain is built from TRBV5-1 and TRBJ2-1, with 10 positions matching TRBD2. Germline V gene data show CDR1 as SGHRS and CDR2 as YFSETQ. The CDR3 length is 16 residues. Trimming at V came to 4 bases and at J to 9 bases, leaving 13 bases not matched to a gene. The CDR3 loop reads CASSPWRSGGASEQFF. The CDR3 DNA is TGCGCCAGCAGCCCATGGCGGAGCGGGGGGGCAAGTGAGCAGTTCTTC.

The chain links TRBV5-1 to TRBJ1-1; 8 positions match TRBD1. V was clipped by 4 bases and J by 0 bases; unmatched bases: 8. CDR1 and CDR2 from the germline V gene are SGHRS and YFSETQ. This CDR3 is 16 amino acids long. The CDR3 sequence: CASSPGQGGMNTEAFF. CDR3 DNA sequence: TGCGCCAGCAGCCCTGGACAGGGCGGAATGAACACTGAAGCTTTCTTT.